This TCR beta chain was profiled in a study of T cell clonality in common variable immunodeficiency. The study's findings and limits: Compared with healthy controls, CVID subjects showed increased TCRbeta clonality, mostly in about a third.

With V trimmed by 1 base and J by 2 bases, 6 bases remained unmatched. Germline lookup yields CDR1 LNHDA and CDR2 SQIVND (reference sequence). CDR3 length: 17 residues. This clone came up many times. What it recognizes is unknown. The CDR3 goes on 3 residues after the read ends, and that part is filled in from the germline J gene. The method was immunoSEQ multiplex PCR; TCRdb's version includes in-frame clones alone and lacks a portion of them. This sample comprises around 32,000 clones, none seen once only. V is TRBV19 and J is TRBJ2-3, with 10 positions matching TRBD2. This clonotype was sampled from a person aged 18 to 75 in good health. The specimen was peripheral blood mononuclear cells. The covered CDR3 bases are TGTGCCAGTAGTATAGTCTCTAGCGGGAGTCCCACAGATACG. It codes for CASSIVSSGSPTDT. In full, the CDR3 is CASSIVSSGSPTDTQYF.